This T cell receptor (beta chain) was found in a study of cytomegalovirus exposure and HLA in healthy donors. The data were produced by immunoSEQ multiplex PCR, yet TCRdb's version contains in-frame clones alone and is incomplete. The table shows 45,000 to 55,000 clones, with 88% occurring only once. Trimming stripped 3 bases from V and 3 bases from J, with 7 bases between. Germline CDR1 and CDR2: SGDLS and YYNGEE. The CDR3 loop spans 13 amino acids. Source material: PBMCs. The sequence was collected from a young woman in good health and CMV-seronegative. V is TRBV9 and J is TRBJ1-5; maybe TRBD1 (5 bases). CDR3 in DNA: TGTGCCAGCAGCGCAGGGAACAATCAGCCCCAGCATTTT. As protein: CASSAGNNQPQHF.